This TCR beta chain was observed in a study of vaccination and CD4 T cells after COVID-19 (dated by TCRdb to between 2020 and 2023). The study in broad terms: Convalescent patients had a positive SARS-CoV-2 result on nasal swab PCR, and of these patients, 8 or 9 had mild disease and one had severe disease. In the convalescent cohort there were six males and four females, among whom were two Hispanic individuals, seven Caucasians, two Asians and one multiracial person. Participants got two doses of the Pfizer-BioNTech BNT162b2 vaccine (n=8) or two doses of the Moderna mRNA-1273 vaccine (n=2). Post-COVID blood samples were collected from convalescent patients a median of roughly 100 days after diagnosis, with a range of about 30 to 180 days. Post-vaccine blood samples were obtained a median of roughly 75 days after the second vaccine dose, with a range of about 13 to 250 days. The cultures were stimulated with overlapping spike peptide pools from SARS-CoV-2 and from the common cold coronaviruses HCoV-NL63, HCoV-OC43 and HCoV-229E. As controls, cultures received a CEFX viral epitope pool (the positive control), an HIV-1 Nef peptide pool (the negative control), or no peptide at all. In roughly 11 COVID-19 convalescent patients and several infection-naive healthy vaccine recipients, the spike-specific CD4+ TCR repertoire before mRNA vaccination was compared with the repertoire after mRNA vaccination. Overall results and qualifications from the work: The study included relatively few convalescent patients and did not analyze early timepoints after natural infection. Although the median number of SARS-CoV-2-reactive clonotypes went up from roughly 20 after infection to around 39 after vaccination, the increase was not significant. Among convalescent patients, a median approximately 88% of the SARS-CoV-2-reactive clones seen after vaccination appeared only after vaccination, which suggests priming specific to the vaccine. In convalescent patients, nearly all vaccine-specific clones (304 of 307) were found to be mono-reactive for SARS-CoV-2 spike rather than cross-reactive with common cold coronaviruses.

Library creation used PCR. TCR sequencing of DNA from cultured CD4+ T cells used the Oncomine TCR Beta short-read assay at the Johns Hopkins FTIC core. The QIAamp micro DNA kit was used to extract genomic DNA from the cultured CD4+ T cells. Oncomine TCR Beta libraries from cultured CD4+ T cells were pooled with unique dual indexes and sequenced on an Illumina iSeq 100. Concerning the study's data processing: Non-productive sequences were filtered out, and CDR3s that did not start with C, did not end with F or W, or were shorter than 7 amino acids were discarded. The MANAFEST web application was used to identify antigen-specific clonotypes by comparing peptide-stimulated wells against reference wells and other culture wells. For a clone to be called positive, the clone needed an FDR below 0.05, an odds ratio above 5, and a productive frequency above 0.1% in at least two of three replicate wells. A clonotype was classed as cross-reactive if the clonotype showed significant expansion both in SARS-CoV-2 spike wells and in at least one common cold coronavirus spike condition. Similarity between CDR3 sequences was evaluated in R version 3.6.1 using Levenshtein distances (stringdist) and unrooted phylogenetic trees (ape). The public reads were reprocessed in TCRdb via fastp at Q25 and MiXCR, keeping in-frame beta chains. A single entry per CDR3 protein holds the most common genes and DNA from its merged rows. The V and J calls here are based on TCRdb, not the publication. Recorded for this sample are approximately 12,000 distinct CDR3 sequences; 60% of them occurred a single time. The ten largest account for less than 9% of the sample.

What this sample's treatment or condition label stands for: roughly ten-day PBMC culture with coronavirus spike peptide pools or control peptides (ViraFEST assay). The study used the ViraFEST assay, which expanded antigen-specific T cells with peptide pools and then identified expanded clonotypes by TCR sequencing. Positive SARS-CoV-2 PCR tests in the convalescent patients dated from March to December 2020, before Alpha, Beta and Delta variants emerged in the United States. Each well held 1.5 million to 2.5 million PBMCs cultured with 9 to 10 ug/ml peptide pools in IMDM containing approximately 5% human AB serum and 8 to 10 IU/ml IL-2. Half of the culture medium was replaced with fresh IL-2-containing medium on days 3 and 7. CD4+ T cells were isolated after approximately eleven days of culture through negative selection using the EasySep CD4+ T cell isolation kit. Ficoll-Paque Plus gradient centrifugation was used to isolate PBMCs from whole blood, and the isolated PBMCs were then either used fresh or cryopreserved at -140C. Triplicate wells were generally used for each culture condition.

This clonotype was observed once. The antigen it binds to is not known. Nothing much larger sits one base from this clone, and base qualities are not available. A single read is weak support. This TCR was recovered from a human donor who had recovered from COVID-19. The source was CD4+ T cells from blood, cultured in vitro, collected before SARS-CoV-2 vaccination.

The CDR3 sequence is CASSNLGAGDNSPLHF. The DNA sequence reads TGTGCCAGCTCCAACCTTGGGGCAGGGGACAATTCACCCCTCCACTTT. Recombination joined TRBV6-1 with TRBJ1-6; matching of 6 bases hints at TRBD1 as the D gene. From the germline V gene, CDR1 is MNHNS and CDR2 is SASEGT. Trimming takes 8 bases from V and 7 bases from J, and the germline ends sit 21 bases apart. The CDR3 spans 16 residues, from the cysteine through the phenylalanine. Of the read, only the CDR3 DNA is kept; its 48 bases are in frame from base 1.